This T cell receptor beta chain was identified in a study of OX40 agonist ivuxolimab in advanced cancers. Study-wide background: Ivuxolimab was administered intravenously to patients at 0.01 to 10 mg/kg every 2 weeks. Overall study findings and caveats: Partial responders at 0.1-3.0 mg/kg showed near-lowest clonal expansion.

The CDR3 extends over 15 amino acids. The germline V gene has CDR1 MDHEN and CDR2 SYDVKM. Trimming removed 4 bases at V and 5 bases at J, with 15 bases between. About this clone: Its antigen is unidentified.

Drawing of blood for sampling happened at baseline, at cycle 4 day 1, and at cycle 7 day 1. Assay: immunoSEQ multiplex PCR; the TCRdb copy retains only in-frame clones and omits some. The repertoire holds 40,000 or so clones, with 92% as singletons. The receptor was derived from an adult with an advanced solid tumor such as melanoma, head and neck, liver or kidney cancer. This chain connects TRBV28 to TRBJ2-1, with TRBD2 as a possible D gene (5 bases). Sequenced material: CD4+ or CD8+ T cells sorted from blood, taken in a trial of the OX40 agonist ivuxolimab. The CDR3 coding sequence is TGTGCCAGCAGTTCTGATGACTATGCGAACAATGAGCAGTTCTTC. It codes for CASSSDDYANNEQFF.